The 18 T cell receptor beta chains below all came from one sample that was sequenced in a study of blood T cells in healthy people across ages. Next came a second PCR, run for roughly 6 to 11 cycles, which used a sample-barcoded 5' primer along with a J-beta primer mix. TCRdb independently ran MiXCR on the 5' RACE reads; one entry per CDR3 protein. The profile covers 550,000 to 750,000 distinct CDR3 sequences, with roughly 20% appearing a single time and 3.5% to 4% taken by the ten largest. The sequenced sample was blood. These receptors were obtained from a man in his 70s in good health.

The CDR3 reads CSAADYANEQFF. In DNA, the CDR3 is TGCAGTGCTGCTGATTACGCCAATGAGCAGTTCTTC. The chain is built from TRBV20-1 and TRBJ2-1; D not resolved. Germline V gene data show CDR1 as DFQATT and CDR2 as SNEGSKA (reference sequence). The CDR3 contains 12 residues. Trimming took off 5 bases at V and 6 bases at J, with 11 bases between the two ends.

This chain joins TRBV30 and TRBJ1-5, with TRBD1 identical over 9 bases. CDR3 length equals 16 residues. Unmatched junction bases numbered 10, after V lost 3 bases and J lost 4 bases. The V gene's germline CDR1 is GTSNPN and CDR2 SVGIG (reference sequence). DNA of the CDR3: TGTGCCTGGAGCCCCGGGACAGGGTTTAGGAATCAGCCCCAGCATTTT. Translation gives CAWSPGTGFRNQPQHF. Full variable domain (remainder filled in from reference TRBV30 and TRBJ1-5): SQTIHQWPATLVQPVGSPLSLECTVEGTSNPNLYWYRQAAGRGLQLLFYSVGIGQISSEVPQNLSASRPQDRQFILSSKKLLLSDSGFYLCAWSPGTGFRNQPQHFGDGTRLSIL.

The V call is TRBV6-2 or TRBV6-3, the J call TRBJ2-1, with a weak D call TRBD2 (5 bases). Germline CDR1 and CDR2: MNHEY and SVGEGT. V was clipped by 1 base and J by 9 bases, with 19 bases between them. This CDR3 is built from 16 residues. The CDR3 spells CASSYYGHTLEGEQFF. As DNA, the CDR3 is TGTGCCAGCAGTTACTACGGGCATACCTTAGAGGGTGAGCAGTTCTTC.

The rearrangement uses TRBV7-2 and TRBJ2-5; 11 bases align to TRBD2. The trim removed 5 bases at V and 4 bases at J, leaving 6 bases unmatched. CDR1 is SGHTA, CDR2 FQGNSA, per germline. The CDR3 covers 15 residues. CDR3 region: CASSILAGDGETQYF. The DNA for the CDR3 is TGTGCCAGCAGCATACTAGCGGGAGACGGAGAGACCCAGTACTTC.

This chain connects TRBV20-1 to TRBJ2-1; 9 positions agree with TRBD2. The CDR3 spans 13 residues. Germline V lookup: CDR1 DFQATT, CDR2 SNEGSKA (reference sequence). Trimming removed 2 bases from V and 6 bases from J; junction bases left unmatched: 2. CDR3 in DNA: TGCAGTGCTAGATCTAGCGGGACCAATGAGCAGTTCTTC. This codes for CSARSSGTNEQFF.

Concerning this clonotype itself: Possible read error: a much larger clone is one base away. V gene TRBV12-3 or TRBV12-4 combines with J gene TRBJ2-5; D not certain. The CDR3 consists of 12 residues. V gave up 3 bases and J gave up 2 bases, with 4 bases separating them. CDR3 DNA: TGTGCCAGCAGTTTTCATCAAGAGACCCAGTACTTC. This translates into CASSFHQETQYF.

The chain employs TRBV5-1 and TRBJ2-6; no firm D call. V lost 4 bases and J lost 2, with 13 bases in between. This CDR3 region has 16 residues. Per the germline V gene, CDR1 is SGHRS and CDR2 is YFSETQ. The DNA for the CDR3 is TGCGCCAGCAGCCCAAACAGCCGAGCTGGGGCCAACGTCCTGACTTTC. It yields the protein CASSPNSRAGANVLTF.

The chain employs TRBV6-2 or TRBV6-3 and TRBJ1-1; no reliable D call. Germline CDR1 reads MNHEY; CDR2 reads SVGEGT. V was pared by 8 bases and J by 7 bases, with 14 bases between. The CDR3 is 12 residues long. This CDR3 is CASHAPVGEAFF. The CDR3 coding sequence is TGTGCCAGCCACGCCCCCGTGGGTGAAGCTTTCTTT.

The J gene is TRBJ1-3, the V gene TRBV15; no reliable D call. This CDR3 has 15 amino acids. V gave up 5 bases and J gave up 0 bases, with 11 bases separating them. The germline gives CDR1 LNHNV, CDR2 YYDKDF (reference sequence). The CDR3 is CATSSRLLSGNTIYF. In nucleotides, the CDR3 is TGTGCCACCAGCTCCAGACTCCTCTCTGGAAACACCATATATTTT.

The J gene is TRBJ1-1, the V gene TRBV12-3 or TRBV12-4; the D gene is possibly TRBD1 (5 bases). V lost 5 bases, J lost 4 bases, and 17 bases lay in between. The CDR3 extends over 15 amino acids. CDR3 sequence (DNA): TGTGCCAGCAGTCGGGGCGCCGGGAGGGTCACTGAAGCTTTCTTT. As protein: CASSRGAGRVTEAFF.

In this sample, this clonotype turned up a few times. The junction does not match germline at one end; this may be a read error. This chain connects TRBV4-3 to TRBJ2-7; no firm D call. CDR1 and CDR2 from the germline V gene are LGHNA and YSLEER. This CDR3 has 13 residues. The DNA of the CDR3 is TGCGCCAGCAGCCAGACGGAATCCTGCGAGCAGTACTTC. Protein sequence: CASSQTESCEQYF.

Only a few counts were recorded for this clonotype. The chain has TRBV12-3 or TRBV12-4 and TRBJ2-1, with TRBD2 matching over 9 bases. The trim removed 7 bases at V and 7 bases at J, leaving 8 bases unmatched. CDR3 length: 14 residues. In nucleotides, the CDR3 is TGTGCCAGCAACGGGGCGGGAGGGCGGAATGAGCAGTTCTTC. Encoded protein: CASNGAGGRNEQFF.

The gene calls are TRBV6-1 and TRBJ2-1; the match to TRBD1 covers 7 bases. The CDR3 extends over 13 amino acids. The germline V gene has CDR1 MNHNS and CDR2 SASEGT. V was pared by 8 bases and J by 2 bases, with 3 bases of the junction left unmatched. Here the CDR3 reads CASRDSAYNEQFF. As DNA, the CDR3 is TGTGCCAGCCGGGACAGCGCCTACAATGAGCAGTTCTTC.

This clonotype was seen many times. The chain links TRBV2 to TRBJ2-1; 12 nucleotides match TRBD2. Germline assignment: CDR1 SNHLY and CDR2 FYNNEI. CDR3 length: 16 residues. The ends lost 6 bases at V and 6 bases at J; junction bases unmatched: 9. The CDR3 is CASRPPASGRANEQFF. CDR3 DNA: TGTGCCAGCAGGCCTCCCGCTAGCGGGAGGGCCAATGAGCAGTTCTTC.

The J gene is TRBJ2-5, the V gene TRBV28; 10 nucleotides align to TRBD2. Matching the DNA end better, TRBJ2-1 makes the J call doubtful. Germline V gene data show CDR1 as MDHEN and CDR2 as SYDVKM. The CDR3 is 15 residues long. DNA of the CDR3: TGTGCCAGCAGCCCCCGGGGACTAGCGAACAATGAGCAGTTCTTC. Translating it yields CASSPRGLANNEQFF.

This clonotype was counted many times. This chain uses TRBV20-1 with TRBJ2-1; TRBD2 matches at 8 bases. With V trimmed by 5 bases and J by 8 bases, 17 bases remained unmatched. CDR3 length: 16 amino acids. Germline V lookup: CDR1 DFQATT, CDR2 SNEGSKA (reference sequence). This CDR3 is CSAGPGRGVSWDEQFF. CDR3 bases: TGCAGTGCTGGACCGGGGCGGGGGGTTTCGTGGGATGAGCAGTTCTTC.

The chain employs TRBV7-9 and TRBJ1-1; TRBD1 is a possible D gene (5 bases). The V end lost 5 bases, the J end lost 1 base, and 11 bases lay between the germline ends. The CDR3 has 14 amino acids. Germline V gives CDR1 SEHNR, CDR2 FQNEAQ (reference sequence). The CDR3 region is CASSTKTANTEAFF. The CDR3 DNA reads TGTGCCAGCAGCACGAAGACAGCGAACACTGAAGCTTTCTTT.

This clonotype was counted between two and nine times. One end of the junction is discordant with germline, which a read error may explain. The rearrangement links TRBV4-2 to TRBJ2-7, with D perhaps TRBD2 (6 bases). The CDR3 has 16 amino acids. Germline CDR1 LGHNA, CDR2 YNFKEQ. Here the CDR3 reads CAGSQEYAGPTYEQYF. The CDR3 DNA is TGTGCCGGCAGCCAAGAATATGCGGGGCCGACCTACGAGCAGTACTTC.